This T cell receptor (beta chain) was retrieved from a study of follicular helper T cells after annual influenza vaccination. The ends lost 2 bases at V and 4 bases at J; junction bases unmatched: 5. This CDR3 contains 16 residues. Germline-derived CDR1 and CDR2 are MNHEY and SVGAGI. Here immunoSEQ multiplex PCR was the method, and the copy in TCRdb shows in-frame clones only, minus some. The table shows about 11,000 clones, with less than 80% occurring only once. Community-dwelling subjects without influenza vaccination in the prior 6 months were enrolled. This clone was counted a single time. This clonotype was sampled from an adult who received the influenza vaccine. This specimen consisted of CXCR5- memory CD4+ T cells sorted from blood, obtained 6 weeks after influenza vaccination. The J gene is TRBJ2-2, the V gene TRBV6-5, with 9 bases lining up with TRBD1. CDR3 nucleotides: TGTGCCAGCAGTTACCCAACAGGGGGCGGCACCGGGGAGCTGTTTTTT. It encodes CASSYPTGGGTGELFF.